These 22 T cell receptor beta chains originate from one sample sequenced in a study of shared clonotypes between healthy human individuals (TCRdb year 2020). CD8 naive samples were CD45RO-negative cells positively selected for CCR7, giving a CD45RA+CCR7+ population that excluded TemRA cells. The method was the immunoSEQ multiplex PCR assay. TCRdb retrieved this table from immuneACCESS and kept in-frame rearrangements only. Not all clones are present; in checked studies, unresolved V genes account for under half, and no reason is known for the remainder. In this sample the table shows roughly 2.1 million clones, roughly 91% of which occur a single time. Of the sample, under 2% is held by the ten largest clones. What was sequenced was naive CD8+ T cells from PBMCs. The cell subset or site label, read with the paper, signifies: CD45RA+CCR7+. The receptor source for this set is a man in his late teens or twenties in good health. Some clones in this sample may be carry-over from other donors' samples.

The genes are TRBV7-6 and TRBJ2-7, with D possibly matching TRBD2 (6 bases). Germline V gene sequence: CDR1 SGHVS, CDR2 FNYEAQ. Trimming shortened V by 5 bases and J by 7 bases, and 15 bases separated the two germline ends. This CDR3 contains 13 residues. In DNA, the CDR3 is TGTGCCAGCAGCCAAAGGGACTTCGGGGAGCAGTACTTC. This gives the protein CASSQRDFGEQYF.

The chain employs TRBV28 and TRBJ2-1; possible D gene TRBD1, 8 bases. The germline gives CDR1 MDHEN, CDR2 SYDVKM. V lost 5 bases, J lost 3 bases, and 17 bases lay in between. The CDR3 has 16 residues. This CDR3 reads CASSPITGGVYNEQFF. The CDR3 DNA reads as TGTGCCAGCAGTCCTATCACAGGGGGGGTCTACAATGAGCAGTTCTTC.

The rearrangement uses TRBV2 and TRBJ2-7; D may be TRBD1 or TRBD2 (5 bases each). The V gene's germline CDR1 is SNHLY and CDR2 FYNNEI. The germline V and J ends were trimmed by 10 bases and 3 bases, with 19 bases remaining between them. The CDR3 consists of 14 residues. The CDR3 region is CATMDFSRGYEQYF. DNA of the CDR3: TGTGCCACCATGGACTTTTCGAGGGGCTACGAGCAGTACTTC.

This rearrangement joins TRBV5-4 to TRBJ1-2; weak D call: TRBD1 (6 bases). V lost 4 bases to trimming and J lost 1 base, with 14 bases between them. Germline CDR1 and CDR2: SGHNT and YYREEE (reference sequence). The CDR3 sequence is 15 residues long. CDR3 coding DNA: TGTGCCAGCAGCAGAGGGGGAGAAGTTAACTATGGCTACACCTTC. The encoded protein is CASSRGGEVNYGYTF.

CDR3 amino acids: CSVRVPTDTQYF. The DNA for the CDR3 is TGCAGCGTTCGGGTCCCCACAGATACGCAGTATTTT. The chain uses TRBV29-1 and TRBJ2-3; D ambiguous. CDR3 length equals 12 residues. CDR1 is SQVTM, CDR2 ANQGSEA, per germline. Deletions cut 5 bases from V and 2 bases from J, with 8 bases between.

The V and J genes are TRBV28 and TRBJ2-7, with 8 nucleotides matching TRBD2. V was clipped by 5 bases and J by 2 bases; unmatched bases: 2. The CDR3 totals 13 residues. Germline lookup yields CDR1 MDHEN and CDR2 SYDVKM. The CDR3 nucleotides read TGTGCCAGCAGTCCAGCGGGAGCCTACGAGCAGTACTTC. This translates into CASSPAGAYEQYF. Based on the CDR3 plus reference TRBV28 and TRBJ2-7, the full variable domain is DVKVTQSSRYLVKRTGEKVFLECVQDMDHENMFWYRQDPGLGLRLIYFSYDVKMKEKGDIPEGYSVSREKKERFSLILESASTNQTSMYLCASSPAGAYEQYFGPGTRLTVT.

This rearrangement joins TRBV15 to TRBJ2-1; D is unclear. The length of the CDR3 is 14 residues. Between the trimmed V and J ends, which lost 0 bases and 5 bases, there was a span of 8 bases. The V gene's germline CDR1 is LNHNV and CDR2 YYDKDF (reference sequence). CDR3 protein: CATSRDPLHNEQFF. In DNA, the CDR3 is TGTGCCACCAGCAGAGACCCTCTCCACAATGAGCAGTTCTTC.

The chain is built from TRBV14 and TRBJ2-2; D is ambiguous. This CDR3 contains 15 residues. V lost 3 bases, J lost 4 bases, and 12 bases lay in between. CDR1 SGHDN and CDR2 FVKESK come from the germline V gene. DNA of the CDR3: TGTGCCAGCAGCCAGCACATTTCAGCCACCGGGGAGCTGTTTTTT. Its translation is CASSQHISATGELFF.

J is TRBJ2-6 and V is TRBV28; 9 bases are shared with TRBD1. V lost 6 bases and J lost 4; bases outside the gene matches: 7. Per germline, CDR1 MDHEN and CDR2 SYDVKM. This CDR3 has 16 residues. The CDR3 spells CASRGDRVSGANVLTF. In DNA, the CDR3 is TGTGCCAGCAGGGGGGACAGGGTCTCCGGGGCCAACGTCCTGACTTTC.

On this clone itself: The sample holds other DNA sequences that translate to the same CDR3. The V gene is TRBV7-8, the J gene TRBJ2-1; D is perhaps TRBD2 (5 bases). The CDR3 covers 14 residues. Germline V gene lookup returns CDR1 SGHVS and CDR2 FQNEAQ. V was pared by 4 bases and J by 1 base, with 8 bases between. As DNA, the CDR3 is TGTGCCAGCAGCTCCACGGGGTCCTACAATGAGCAGTTCTTC. This sequence encodes CASSSTGSYNEQFF.

The chain links TRBV7-9 to TRBJ2-1; D possibly uses TRBD1 or TRBD2 (5 bases each). Trimming removed 5 bases from V and 4 bases from J, with 21 bases in between. CDR3 length: 17 residues. Germline V gene sequence: CDR1 SEHNR, CDR2 FQNEAQ (reference sequence). The CDR3 DNA reads as TGTGCCAGCAGCCCCCGGCCCCGGGACGGAAGATACAATGAGCAGTTCTTC. Its protein is CASSPRPRDGRYNEQFF.

The chain carries TRBV15 and TRBJ1-2; TRBD1 agrees at 7 bases. Germline V CDR1 and CDR2: LNHNV, YYDKDF (reference sequence). This CDR3 has 17 amino acids. With V trimmed by 5 bases and J by 4 bases, 16 bases remained unmatched. The CDR3: CATSRGSGQEELYGYTF. The CDR3 nucleotides are TGTGCCACCAGCCGGGGTAGCGGACAGGAGGAACTCTATGGCTACACCTTC.

V usage is TRBV29-1 and J usage is TRBJ2-5; D is uncertain. Trimming stripped 6 bases from V and 7 bases from J, with 12 bases between. This CDR3 is built from 11 residues. Looked up from germline, CDR1 is SQVTM and CDR2 is ANQGSEA. DNA of the CDR3: TGCAGCGTCCCTGGGCCCGCGACCCAGTACTTC. Protein product: CSVPGPATQYF.

This clone was recorded a few times. V gene TRBV10-3 combines with J gene TRBJ1-1; D is unresolved. Trimming stripped 6 bases from V and 5 bases from J, with 13 bases between. CDR1 is ENHRY and CDR2 is SYGVKD in the germline V gene. The CDR3 has 13 amino acids. This chain's CDR3 is CAIRPSLGTEAFF. In DNA form, the CDR3 reads TGTGCCATCAGGCCCTCCCTGGGTACTGAAGCTTTCTTT.

This chain links TRBV18 with TRBJ2-3; the D call may be TRBD1 or TRBD2 (5 bases each). There are 14 residues in the CDR3. The V gene's germline CDR1 is KGHSH and CDR2 LQKENI. V was clipped by 3 bases and J by 2 bases, with 9 bases between them. CDR3 amino acids: CASSPVGATDTQYF. As DNA, the CDR3 is TGTGCCAGCTCACCGGTCGGGGCCACAGATACGCAGTATTTT.

Comment on this clone: The sample carries other DNA sequences with the same CDR3. The CDR3 here is CASSYSRDEQYF. The DNA for the CDR3 is TGTGCCAGCAGTTACTCCCGTGATGAGCAGTACTTC. The chain recombines TRBV6-5 with TRBJ2-7; D not certain. Germline V CDR1 and CDR2: MNHEY, SVGAGI. This CDR3 region has 12 residues. V shed 0 bases and J shed 7 bases, with 7 bases lying between them.

The chain joins TRBV11-2 to TRBJ2-7; D is perhaps TRBD1 or TRBD2 (5 bases each). V dropped 5 bases and J dropped 3 bases, with 26 bases sitting between them. The CDR3 has 18 residues. From germline, CDR1 is SGHAT and CDR2 FQNNGV. The chain's CDR3 is CASSTIPFSGTRGYEQYF. The CDR3 region has the DNA TGTGCCAGCAGCACTATACCCTTCTCCGGGACCCGGGGCTACGAGCAGTACTTC.

This clone was picked up one time. The chain employs TRBV4-1 and TRBJ2-7, with TRBD1 identical over 7 bases. Germline V lookup: CDR1 MGHRA, CDR2 YSYEKL. The CDR3 is 14 amino acids. J lost 2 bases, V lost 5 bases, and 6 bases had no gene match. The CDR3 bases are TGCGCCAGCAGCATCCGGGACAGCCCCTACGAGCAGTACTTC. It is translated as CASSIRDSPYEQYF.

This rearrangement joins TRBV2 to TRBJ1-1; possibly TRBD1 for D (6 bases). The V gene's germline CDR1 is SNHLY and CDR2 FYNNEI. The CDR3 totals 14 residues. V lost 8 bases, J lost 3 bases, and 16 bases lay in between. Here the CDR3 DNA reads TGTGCCAGCTCCCCCTGGGGGGCCTACACTGAAGCTTTCTTT. Translating it yields CASSPWGAYTEAFF.

The chain employs TRBV10-3 and TRBJ1-5, with 9 bases that match TRBD1. The V and J ends lost 6 bases and 5 bases, in that order; junction bases with no gene match: 17. The CDR3 consists of 18 residues. From germline, CDR1 is ENHRY and CDR2 SYGVKD. CDR3 sequence: CAIRAGTGNLYADQPQHF. The CDR3 DNA is TGTGCCATCAGGGCCGGGACAGGGAATTTATACGCGGATCAGCCCCAGCATTTT.

The chain joins TRBV7-3 to TRBJ2-3, with TRBD2 matching over 11 bases. The CDR3 runs 17 residues. Germline V gives CDR1 SGHTA, CDR2 FQGTGA. The V gene end was trimmed by 5 bases and the J gene end by 5 bases; junction bases not matched to a gene: 12. The CDR3 protein is CASSAPTSGSRGDTQYF. Here the CDR3 DNA reads TGTGCCAGCAGCGCCCCAACTAGCGGGAGCCGGGGAGATACGCAGTATTTT.

The J gene is TRBJ2-3, the V gene TRBV5-6; 14 nucleotides line up with TRBD2. The trim removed 5 bases at V and 3 bases at J, leaving 8 bases unmatched. The CDR3 runs 17 residues. The germline CDR1 and CDR2 sequences are SGHDT and YYEEEE. The CDR3, as DNA: TGTGCCAGCAGAGACATACGGACTAGCGGGAGGACAGATACGCAGTATTTT. Amino acid sequence: CASRDIRTSGRTDTQYF.